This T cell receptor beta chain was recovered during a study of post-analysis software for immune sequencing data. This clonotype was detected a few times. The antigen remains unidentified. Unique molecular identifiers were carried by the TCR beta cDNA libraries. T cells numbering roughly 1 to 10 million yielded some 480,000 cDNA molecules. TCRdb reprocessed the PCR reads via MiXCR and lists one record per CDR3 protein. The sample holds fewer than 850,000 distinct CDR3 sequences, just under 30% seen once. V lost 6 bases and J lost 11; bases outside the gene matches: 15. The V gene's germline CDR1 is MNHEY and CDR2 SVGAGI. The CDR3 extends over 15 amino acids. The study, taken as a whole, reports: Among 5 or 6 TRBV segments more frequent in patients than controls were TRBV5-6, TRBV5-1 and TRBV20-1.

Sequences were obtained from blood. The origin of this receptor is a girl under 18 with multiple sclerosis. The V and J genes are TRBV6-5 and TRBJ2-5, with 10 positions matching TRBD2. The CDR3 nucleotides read TGTGCCAGCAGACCACTAGCGGGGTCCAGGGGAGAGCAGTACTTC. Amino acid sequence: CASRPLAGSRGEQYF.